The sequence of this T cell receptor beta chain was determined in a study of blood T cell repertoires in COVID-19. Study overall: PBMCs, B-cell-depleted T cells, or T cells provided the cDNA or gDNA that made up the material.

How the authors handled the data: Amplification with reference gene primers provided the estimates of nucleated cell counts. Assay used: immunoSEQ multiplex PCR; TCRdb lists only in-frame clones, some missing. That table is the source of V, J and clone size, and D and trimming were worked out from the DNA. The repertoire consists of roughly 220,000 clones, with around 84% occurring once and the leading ten covering roughly 6.2%. The germline gives CDR1 MDHEN, CDR2 SYDVKM. CDR3 length: 12 residues. Trimming shortened V by 5 bases and J by 1 base, and 5 bases separated the two germline ends. Sequencing was performed on PBMCs or T cells enriched from blood (not recorded which). This sequence joins TRBV28 and TRBJ1-1; tentatively, D is TRBD1 (5 bases). This TCR derives from a woman between 40 and 50 years old who had recovered from COVID-19. The CDR3 sequence: CASSGQNTEAFF. The DNA for the CDR3 is TGTGCCAGCAGTGGACAGAACACTGAAGCTTTCTTT.